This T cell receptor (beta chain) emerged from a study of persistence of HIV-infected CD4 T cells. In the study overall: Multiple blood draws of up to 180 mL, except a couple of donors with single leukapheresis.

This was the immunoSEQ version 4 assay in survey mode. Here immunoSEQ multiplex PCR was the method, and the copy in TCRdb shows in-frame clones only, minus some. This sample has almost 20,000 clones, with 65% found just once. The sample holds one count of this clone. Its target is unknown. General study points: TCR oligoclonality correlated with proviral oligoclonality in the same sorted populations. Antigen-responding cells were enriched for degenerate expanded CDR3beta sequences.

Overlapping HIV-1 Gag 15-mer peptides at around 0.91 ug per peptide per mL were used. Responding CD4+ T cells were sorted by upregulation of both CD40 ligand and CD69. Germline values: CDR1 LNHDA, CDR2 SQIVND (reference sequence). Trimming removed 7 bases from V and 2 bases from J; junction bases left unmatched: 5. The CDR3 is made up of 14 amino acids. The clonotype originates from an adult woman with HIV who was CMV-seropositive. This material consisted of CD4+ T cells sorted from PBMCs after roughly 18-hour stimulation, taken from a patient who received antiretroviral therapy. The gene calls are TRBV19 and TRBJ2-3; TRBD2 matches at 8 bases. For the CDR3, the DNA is TGTGCCAGTACAAGCGGGGGCCACACAGATACGCAGTATTTT. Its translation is CASTSGGHTDTQYF.